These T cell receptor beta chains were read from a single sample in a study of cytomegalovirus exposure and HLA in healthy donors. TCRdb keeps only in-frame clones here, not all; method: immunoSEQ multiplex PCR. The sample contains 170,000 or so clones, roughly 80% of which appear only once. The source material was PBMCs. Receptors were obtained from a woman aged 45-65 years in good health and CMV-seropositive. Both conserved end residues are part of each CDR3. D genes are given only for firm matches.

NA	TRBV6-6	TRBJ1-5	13	CASSYSGVQPQHF
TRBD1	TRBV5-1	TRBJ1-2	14	CASSPSRQGYGYTF
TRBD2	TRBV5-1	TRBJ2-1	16	CASSRASGGAANEQFF
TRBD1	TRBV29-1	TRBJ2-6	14	CSVFQGAGANVLTF
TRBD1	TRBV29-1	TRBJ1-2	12	CSAEDRGYGYTF
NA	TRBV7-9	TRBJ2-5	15	CSSSLTHPLQETQYF
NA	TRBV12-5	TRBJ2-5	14	CASARSGRQETQYF
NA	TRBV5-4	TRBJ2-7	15	CASSSMTEASYEQYF
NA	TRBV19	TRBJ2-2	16	CASSIRAGLNTGELFF
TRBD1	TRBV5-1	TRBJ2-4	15	CASSVDGTAENIQYF
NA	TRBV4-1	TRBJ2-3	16	CASSLLSGLGRETQYF
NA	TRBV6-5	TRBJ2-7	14	CASSYEGSTYEQYF
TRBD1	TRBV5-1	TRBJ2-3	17	CASMTGTRFPGTDTQYF
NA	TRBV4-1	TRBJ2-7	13	CASSQVTAYEQYF
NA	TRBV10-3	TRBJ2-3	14	CAIRAGLARDTQYF
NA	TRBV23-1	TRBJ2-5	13	CASSRPAGETQYF
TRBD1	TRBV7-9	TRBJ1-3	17	CASSSTGGYSSGNTIYF
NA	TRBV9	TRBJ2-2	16	CASSVAGGRSTGELFF
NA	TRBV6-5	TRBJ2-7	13	CASSRTGAGGQYF
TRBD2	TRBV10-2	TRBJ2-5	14	CASSLAGVQETQYF
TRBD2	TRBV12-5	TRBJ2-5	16	CASAPGTSGGPETQYF
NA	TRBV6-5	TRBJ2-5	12	CASSPTEETQYF
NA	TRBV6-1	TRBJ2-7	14	CASRFDTGLYEQYF
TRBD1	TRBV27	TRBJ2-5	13	CASSRDRAETQYF
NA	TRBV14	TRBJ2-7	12	CASSQVSGEQYF
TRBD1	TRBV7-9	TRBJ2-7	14	CASSSSGQTYEQYF
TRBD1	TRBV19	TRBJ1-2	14	CASSVDRGLSGYTF
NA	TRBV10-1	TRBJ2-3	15	CASSYRDQSTDTQYF
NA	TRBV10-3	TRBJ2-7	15	CAISESTRESYEQYF